The 17 T cell receptor beta chains presented below share a single source sample, sequenced in a study of tissue T cells after allogeneic stem cell transplantation (dated by TCRdb to between 2022 and 2023). The time point label, read with the paper, signifies: human tissue collected at research (rapid) autopsy. Receptor amplification or capture employed the immunoSEQ multiplex PCR assay. Entries here come from immuneACCESS through TCRdb and include only in-frame sequences with V and J called. Some clones fail to appear in such tables; in the studies checked, an unresolved V gene covers under half of the shortfall, and the cause of the remainder is unknown. The sample table holds roughly 25,000 clones, of which more than 60% were seen once. The top ten hold less than 10% of the sample. Here the sequenced sample was tissue from the ileum, taken at autopsy. These receptors came from a female donor older than 55 with lung cancer.

The chain is built from TRBV6-5 and TRBJ2-2; weak D call: TRBD2 (6 bases). V shed 0 bases and J shed 7 bases, with 15 bases lying between them. Germline CDR1 and CDR2: MNHEY and SVGAGI. The length of the CDR3 is 16 residues. CDR3 DNA: TGTGCCAGCAGTTACTCACTCGGGAGAGGTGGCGGGGAGCTGTTTTTT. Translation gives CASSYSLGRGGGELFF.

This chain links TRBV7-6 with TRBJ1-4; possible D gene TRBD1, 5 bases. Germline V lookup: CDR1 SGHVS, CDR2 FNYEAQ. The CDR3 length is 14 residues. V lost 4 bases and J lost 5, with 11 bases in between. The CDR3 DNA follows: TGTGCCAGCAGCTCTGGACGGGGGAATGAAAAACTGTTTTTT. It yields the protein CASSSGRGNEKLFF.

This clone is termed medium-sized. The chain employs TRBV9 and TRBJ2-1; 9 bases align to TRBD2. Germline trimming cut 4 bases from V and 6 bases from J; bases unmatched to any gene: 20. The CDR3 consists of 19 residues. Germline CDR1 reads SGDLS; CDR2 reads YYNGEE. As DNA, the CDR3 is TGTGCCAGCAGCCTAGGGGGTAGCGGGAGACGCGGTGTGACCAATGAGCAGTTCTTC. This translates into CASSLGGSGRRGVTNEQFF.

The rearrangement links TRBV30 to TRBJ2-2; unclear D gene. Germline V gene sequence: CDR1 GTSNPN, CDR2 SVGIG (reference sequence). The CDR3 runs to 11 residues. Trimming removed 3 bases from V and 5 bases from J, with 4 bases in between. CDR3 sequence reads: CAWRGTGELFF. In DNA form, the CDR3 reads TGTGCCTGGAGGGGGACCGGGGAGCTGTTTTTT.

V and J are TRBV6-5 and TRBJ2-1; D is possibly TRBD2 (7 bases). The CDR3 contains 14 residues. The germline gives CDR1 MNHEY, CDR2 SVGAGI. Trimming pared 8 bases from V and 7 bases from J, leaving 18 bases between. In nucleotides, the CDR3 is TGTGCCAGCCGTTGGGGGGGGCCTTTAAATGAGCAGTTCTTC. The encoded protein is CASRWGGPLNEQFF.

Turning to this clone: The same CDR3 can be traced to other DNA sequences in this sample. The rearrangement links TRBV7-2 to TRBJ2-5; D gene unclear. The CDR3 runs 12 residues. Trimming left V 2 bases short and J 5 bases short, with 6 bases between. Germline-derived CDR1 and CDR2 are SGHTA and FQGNSA. This CDR3 reads CASSLNRETQYF. CDR3 DNA: TGTGCCAGCAGCTTAAATAGGGAGACCCAGTACTTC.

The rearrangement uses TRBV11-3 and TRBJ1-3, with 7 positions matching TRBD1. Germline values: CDR1 SGHNT, CDR2 YENEEA. The V segment lost 4 bases and the J segment 4 bases; nucleotides outside the gene matches: 7. This CDR3 spans 15 amino acids. In DNA form, the CDR3 reads TGTGCCAGCAGCTCAGGGACAGTATCAGGAAACACCATATATTTT. Translation: CASSSGTVSGNTIYF.

This sequence joins TRBV6-6 and TRBJ1-1, with D perhaps matching TRBD1 (6 bases). The V and J ends lost 5 bases and 0 bases respectively, with 13 bases between them. The CDR3 is made up of 15 amino acids. CDR1 MNHNY and CDR2 SVGAGI come from the germline V gene (reference sequence). CDR3 loop: CASSRPGQLNTEAFF. CDR3 sequence (DNA): TGTGCCAGCAGTAGACCGGGACAACTGAACACTGAAGCTTTCTTT.

The rearrangement uses TRBV3-1 (or the pseudogene TRBV3-2) and TRBJ2-1; 9 nucleotides align to TRBD2. Losses at the gene ends were 4 bases for V and 9 bases for J; bases not matched to a gene: 4. This CDR3 spans 13 amino acids. Per the germline V gene, CDR1 is LGHDT and CDR2 is YNNKEL (reference sequence). The CDR3 bases are TGTGCCAGCAGCCGGACTAGCGTAAGTGAGCAGTTCTTC. Protein sequence: CASSRTSVSEQFF.

This chain connects TRBV6-5 to TRBJ1-2, with a possible D match to TRBD1 (5 bases). This CDR3 contains 12 residues. With 8 bases removed from V and 8 bases from J, the gap between germline ends came to 15 bases. Germline-derived CDR1 and CDR2 are MNHEY and SVGAGI. In nucleotides, the CDR3 is TGTGCCAGCCGCAATTTGGGGGTCGGCTACACCTTC. Its protein product is CASRNLGVGYTF.

This chain connects TRBV5-5 to TRBJ2-1, with 11 bases fitting TRBD2. The CDR3 has 15 residues. With 4 bases clipped from V and 3 bases from J, the junction kept 3 bases outside the gene matches. Germline V lookup: CDR1 SGHKS, CDR2 YYEKEE (reference sequence). The CDR3 loop reads CASSPGTSGYNEQFF. The DNA of the CDR3 is TGTGCCAGCAGCCCCGGGACTAGCGGCTACAATGAGCAGTTCTTC.

The chain couples TRBV9 to TRBJ2-3, with D perhaps TRBD1 (6 bases). CDR1 is SGDLS, CDR2 YYNGEE, per germline. Trimming removed 0 bases from V and 0 bases from J, with 14 bases in between. The CDR3 loop spans 17 amino acids. CDR3 region: CASSVVMDSLSTDTQYF. The DNA for the CDR3 is TGTGCCAGCAGCGTAGTTATGGACAGCCTTAGCACAGATACGCAGTATTTT.

The rearrangement uses TRBV6-2 or TRBV6-3 and TRBJ1-2, with TRBD1 matching 7 bases. The length of the CDR3 is 14 residues. CDR1 and CDR2 from the germline V gene are MNHEY and SVGEGT. After removal of 2 bases from V and 7 bases from J, the junction contained 7 bases not matched to a gene. The CDR3 DNA reads TGTGCCAGCAGTTACAGGCGACAGGGTAGTGGCTACACCTTC. Amino acids: CASSYRRQGSGYTF.

The gene calls are TRBV5-1 and TRBJ2-5, with 7 bases that match TRBD1. Losses at the gene ends were 0 bases for V and 4 bases for J; bases not matched to a gene: 9. From germline, CDR1 is SGHRS and CDR2 YFSETQ. The CDR3 consists of 16 residues. The CDR3 here is CASSLAPNAGGETQYF. Written as DNA, the CDR3 is TGCGCCAGCAGCTTGGCCCCCAACGCAGGGGGAGAGACCCAGTACTTC.

This clone was counted a few times. The chain combines TRBV7-9 with TRBJ2-2; 7 nucleotides match TRBD1. The V gene's germline CDR1 is SEHNR and CDR2 FQNEAQ (reference sequence). The CDR3 contains 16 residues. V trimming: 5 bases; J trimming: 5 bases; junction bases outside the gene matches: 11. The CDR3 DNA reads TGTGCCAGCAGCAACCGGGACACAGGGGAGACCGGGGAGCTGTTTTTT. Residues: CASSNRDTGETGELFF.

The V gene is TRBV7-9, the J gene TRBJ2-1; possible D gene TRBD1, 6 bases. Trimming removed 7 bases at V and 4 bases at J, with 20 bases between. The CDR3 loop spans 16 amino acids. Germline V CDR1 and CDR2: SEHNR, FQNEAQ (reference sequence). This chain's CDR3 is CASTKERQAQYNEQFF. CDR3 nucleotide sequence: TGTGCCAGCACCAAAGAGAGACAGGCGCAATACAATGAGCAGTTCTTC.

The count of this clone is one. A junction boundary mismatches the germline segment, possibly from a read error. This same CDR3 is encoded by further DNA sequences in the sample. This chain connects TRBV6-6 to TRBJ1-2; 7 nucleotides line up with TRBD1. This CDR3 has 17 residues. Germline V gene data show CDR1 as MNHNY and CDR2 as SVGAGI (reference sequence). CDR3 amino acids: CASSLTGQRAGFYGYTF. In nucleotides, the CDR3 is TGTGCCAGCAGTCTCACGGGACAGCGGGCGGGTTTCTATGGTTACACCTTC.